These 28 T cell receptor beta chains originate from one sample sequenced in a study of blood T cells in healthy people across ages. A second PCR, run for roughly 7 to 12 cycles, used a sample-barcoded 5' primer plus a J-beta primer mix. Each CDR3 protein is one row after TCRdb ran MiXCR on the 5' RACE reads. The data hold hundreds of thousands of distinct CDR3 sequences, with roughly 45% observed a single time. Sequences were obtained from blood. These receptors were obtained from a woman aged 55-75 years in good health.

Only a few counts were recorded for this clonotype. This chain uses TRBV7-2 with TRBJ2-3; D gene unclear. The germline V and J ends were trimmed by 5 bases and 2 bases, with 5 bases remaining between them. CDR1 is SGHTA and CDR2 is FQGNSA in the germline V gene. This CDR3 has 12 amino acids. CDR3 DNA: TGTGCCAGCAGCATTTACACAGATACGCAGTATTTT. Encoded protein: CASSIYTDTQYF. The full variable domain, rest sourced from reference TRBV7-2 and TRBJ2-3, is GAGVSQSPSNKVTEKGKDVELRCDPISGHTALYWYRQSLGQGLEFLIYFQGNSAPDKSGLPSDRFSAERTGGSVSTLTIQRTQQEDSAVYLCASSIYTDTQYFGPGTRLTVL.

This clonotype came up a few times. The rearrangement links TRBV5-4 to TRBJ2-6; 8 bases fit TRBD1. Looked up from germline, CDR1 is SGHNT and CDR2 is YYREEE (reference sequence). V shed 0 bases, J shed 0 bases, and the junction held 2 bases outside the gene matches. CDR3 size: 17 residues. The CDR3 loop is CASSLGTGNSGANVLTF. The CDR3 DNA is TGTGCCAGCAGCTTGGGGACAGGGAACTCTGGGGCCAACGTCCTGACTTTC.

A few counts support this clonotype. J is TRBJ2-7 and V is TRBV6-5; 7 positions match TRBD1. The CDR3 has 13 amino acids. Germline trimming cut 6 bases from V and 3 bases from J; bases unmatched to any gene: 5. From germline, CDR1 is MNHEY and CDR2 SVGAGI. The CDR3, as DNA: TGTGCCAGCAGAATGACAGGGAACTACGAGCAGTACTTC. Translation gives CASRMTGNYEQYF.

This clonotype was found once. V and J are TRBV4-3 and TRBJ2-1; TRBD2 aligns across 10 bases. V gave up 0 bases and J gave up 7 bases; unmatched junction bases: 6. CDR1 is LGHNA and CDR2 is YSLEER in the germline V gene. CDR3 length: 16 residues. The CDR3 loop is CASSQETSGVGNEQFF. CDR3 nucleotides: TGCGCCAGCAGCCAAGAAACTAGCGGGGTGGGGAATGAGCAGTTCTTC.

This clonotype was recorded only once. This sequence joins TRBV5-1 and TRBJ2-5; 7 bases match TRBD1. Germline CDR1 SGHRS, CDR2 YFSETQ. This CDR3 has 15 residues. Losses at the gene ends were 5 bases for V and 11 bases for J; bases not matched to a gene: 18. CDR3 bases: TGCGCCAGCAGTCAACAGGGGCTCGGCAGCAATGAGCAGTACTTC. Translation: CASSQQGLGSNEQYF. The full variable domain, with the rest looked up from reference TRBV5-1 and TRBJ2-5, is KAGVTQTPRYLIKTRGQQVTLSCSPISGHRSVSWYQQTPGQGLQFLFEYFSETQRNKGNFPGRFSGRQFSNSRSEMNVSTLELGDSALYLCASSQQGLGSNEQYFGPGTRLLVL.

This chain links TRBV5-6 with TRBJ2-1, with 10 bases that match TRBD2. Trimming took 7 bases from V and 9 from J; bases not matched to a gene: 10. The CDR3 is made up of 14 amino acids. From germline, CDR1 is SGHDT and CDR2 YYEEEE. The CDR3 here is CASGPGTSVGEQFF. CDR3 bases: TGTGCCAGCGGCCCCGGGACTAGCGTTGGTGAGCAGTTCTTC.

This clonotype was counted only a few times. The rearrangement uses TRBV27 and TRBJ2-7; 8 bases fit TRBD2. The CDR3 is 14 amino acids. Trimming took 3 bases from V and 4 from J; bases not matched to a gene: 5. The germline V gene has CDR1 MNHEY and CDR2 SMNVEV (reference sequence). CDR3 sequence: CASSFRAGVYEQYF. The CDR3 DNA sequence: TGTGCCAGCAGTTTTAGAGCGGGAGTGTACGAGCAGTACTTC.

This clonotype has only a few counts. This sequence joins TRBV7-3 and TRBJ2-4; D possibly corresponds to TRBD1 (5 bases). The end of the DNA is better explained by TRBJ2-7, so the J call may be wrong. The CDR3 extends over 12 amino acids. Germline-derived CDR1 and CDR2 are SGHTA and FQGTGA. CDR3 sequence (DNA): TGTGCCAGCAGCTCAACAGGTTCCGAGCAGTACTTC. Protein: CASSSTGSEQYF.

In its sample, this clonotype was seen many times. The chain is built from TRBV2 and TRBJ2-5; no firm D call. The V end lost 7 bases, the J end lost 5 bases, and 8 bases lay between the germline ends. There are 11 residues in the CDR3. Germline CDR1 reads SNHLY; CDR2 reads FYNNEI. The CDR3 DNA follows: TGTGCCAGCACCATCACGGAGACCCAGTACTTC. Amino acids: CASTITETQYF.

The table lists this clonotype with a few counts. CDR3 DNA: TGTGCCAGCGACGGGGGAGGAACAGATACGCAGTATTTT. Its protein product is CASDGGGTDTQYF. The rearrangement links TRBV7-9 to TRBJ2-3; weak D call: TRBD2 (6 bases). This CDR3 comprises 13 residues. V lost 8 bases and J lost 3, with 12 bases in between. Germline CDR1 and CDR2: SEHNR and FQNEAQ (reference sequence).

The chain combines TRBV20-1 with TRBJ1-5; tentatively, D is TRBD1 (6 bases). Trimming shortened V by 4 bases and J by 0 bases, and 16 bases separated the two germline ends. This CDR3 has 16 amino acids. Germline assignment: CDR1 DFQATT and CDR2 SNEGSKA (reference sequence). CDR3 sequence: CSATQGRRNSNQPQHF. For the CDR3, the DNA is TGCAGTGCTACACAGGGTCGGAGGAATAGCAATCAGCCCCAGCATTTT.

Worth noting for this clonotype: A much more abundant neighbour one base away suggests this may be a read error. This chain joins TRBV29-1 and TRBJ2-5; TRBD1 matches 11 bases. With the DNA end fitting TRBJ2-7 better, the J assignment may be wrong. The CDR3 is 13 residues long. In germline, CDR1 is SQVTM, CDR2 ANQGSEA. The CDR3 protein is CSVGTGGPYEQYF. The CDR3 nucleotides are TGCAGCGTGGGGACAGGGGGTCCATACGAGCAGTACTTC.

The rearrangement joins TRBV20-1 to TRBJ2-7, with D unclear. The CDR3 is 13 residues long. V gave up 6 bases and J gave up 1 base, with 13 bases separating them. CDR1 is DFQATT, CDR2 SNEGSKA, per germline (reference sequence). The CDR3 protein is CSATELVSYEQYF. The CDR3 DNA sequence: TGCAGTGCAACGGAACTGGTATCCTACGAGCAGTACTTC.

With regard to this clonotype: Sequence at one end of the junction differs from germline and may be a read error. The chain's CDR3 is CASSGGGPKNVQYF. CDR3 sequence (DNA): TGTGCCAGCAGTGGGGGGGGACCTAAAAACGTTCAGTACTTC. The chain links TRBV6-2 or TRBV6-3 to TRBJ2-4, with 7 bases that match TRBD2. Germline lookup yields CDR1 MNHEY and CDR2 SVGEGT. The length of the CDR3 is 14 residues.

This clonotype was counted a few times. The chain uses TRBV18 and TRBJ2-7; 12 bases align to TRBD1. The CDR3 has 19 residues. V lost 3 bases, J lost 3 bases, and 15 bases stayed unmatched. Per germline, CDR1 KGHSH and CDR2 LQKENI. This CDR3 is CASSPQRTLGTGGSYEQYF. Written as DNA, the CDR3 is TGTGCCAGCTCACCCCAGCGCACACTAGGGACAGGGGGCAGCTACGAGCAGTACTTC.

The chain uses TRBV6-2 or TRBV6-3 and TRBJ2-3; TRBD2 is a possible D gene (5 bases). CDR3 length: 14 residues. V dropped 7 bases and J dropped 0 bases, with 11 bases sitting between them. Germline V lookup: CDR1 MNHEY, CDR2 SVGEGT. The CDR3 DNA is TGTGCCAGCACACGGGAAATTAGCACAGATACGCAGTATTTT. It codes for CASTREISTDTQYF.

The chain has TRBV12-3 or TRBV12-4 and TRBJ2-5, with D possibly being TRBD2 (6 bases). The DNA end favors TRBJ2-7, so the J call may be wrong. This CDR3 has 14 residues. The CDR3 DNA is TGTGCCAGCAGCCTTGGGGGGTCAACCGGCGAGCAGTACTTC. Amino acid sequence: CASSLGGSTGEQYF.

This clonotype was found many times. The rearrangement links TRBV7-2 to TRBJ2-3; TRBD2 aligns across 8 bases. The germline V gene has CDR1 SGHTA and CDR2 FQGNSA. The CDR3 has 18 amino acids. The V gene end was trimmed by 5 bases and the J gene end by 0 bases; junction bases not matched to a gene: 13. The CDR3 DNA is TGTGCCAGCAGCCCAAGGGCGGGAGGAAGGGCTAGCACAGATACGCAGTATTTT. It encodes CASSPRAGGRASTDTQYF.

This clonotype was observed a few times. CDR3 coding DNA: TGTGCCATCAGTGGCATGGGCGGCATCTCCTACGAGCAGTACTTC. Residues: CAISGMGGISYEQYF. This chain connects TRBV10-3 to TRBJ2-7; D is undetermined. This CDR3 region has 15 residues. CDR1 is ENHRY, CDR2 SYGVKD, per germline. Between the trimmed V and J ends, which lost 4 bases and 0 bases, there was a span of 13 bases.

As regards this clonotype: A much larger clone is a single base away; this may be a read error. The chain couples TRBV4-2 to TRBJ2-5, with 8 bases aligning to TRBD2. Germline values: CDR1 LGHNA, CDR2 YNFKEQ. The CDR3 totals 13 residues. The CDR3 DNA follows: TGTGCCGGCAGCCAAGCGGGGGAAGAGACCCAGTACTTC. Amino acids: CAGSQAGEETQYF.

This clonotype was found a few times. The rearrangement uses TRBV7-2 and TRBJ2-1; D call uncertain. The CDR3 is 14 residues long. CDR1 is SGHTA and CDR2 is FQGNSA in the germline V gene. Trimming removed 11 bases from V and 0 bases from J, with 14 bases in between. CDR3 DNA sequence: TGTGCCCTTGAAGAGCTCAGCTCCTACAATGAGCAGTTCTTC. Its translation is CALEELSSYNEQFF. The full variable domain, its missing parts supplied by reference TRBV7-2 and TRBJ2-1, is GAGVSQSPSNKVTEKGKDVELRCDPISGHTALYWYRQSLGQGLEFLIYFQGNSAPDKSGLPSDRFSAERTGGSVSTLTIQRTQQEDSAVYLCALEELSSYNEQFFGPGTRLTVL.

The J gene is TRBJ2-2, the V gene TRBV5-4; 7 bases match TRBD2. The CDR3 runs to 16 residues. CDR1 SGHNT and CDR2 YYREEE come from the germline V gene (reference sequence). The ends lost 6 bases at V and 4 bases at J; junction bases unmatched: 12. CDR3 nucleotides: TGTGCCAGCACCATGGGCGGTAGCGGGCTCACCGGGGAGCTGTTTTTT. Its protein is CASTMGGSGLTGELFF.

This clonotype has only a few counts. The chain carries TRBV4-3 and TRBJ1-5, with 12 bases that match TRBD1. CDR1 is LGHNA and CDR2 is YSLEER in the germline V gene. Trimming cost V 0 bases and J 6 bases; bases outside gene matches: 6. CDR3 length equals 17 residues. The CDR3 nucleotides are TGCGCCAGCAGCCAAGACTGGGGGACAGGGGGCCTTCAGCCCCAGCATTTT. The encoded protein is CASSQDWGTGGLQPQHF.

Details on this clonotype: Germline is not matched at one junction end, which may reflect a read error. The CDR3 region is CAGSQGLAGDSYNEQFF. CDR3 bases: TGTGCCGGCAGCCAAGGTCTAGCGGGGGACTCCTACAATGAGCAGTTCTTC. The chain joins TRBV4-2 to TRBJ2-1; the match to TRBD2 covers 10 bases. Germline CDR1 and CDR2: LGHNA and YNFKEQ. The length of the CDR3 is 17 residues.

The rearrangement uses TRBV20-1 and TRBJ2-5, with TRBD2 identical over 7 bases. CDR1 and CDR2 (germline): DFQATT, SNEGSKA (reference sequence). The CDR3 is made up of 14 amino acids. J gave up 4 bases and V 6 bases, and 11 bases lay outside the gene matches. CDR3 region: CSARVDGLGETQYF. In DNA form, the CDR3 reads TGCAGTGCACGCGTCGACGGACTAGGAGAGACCCAGTACTTC.

A few counts support this clonotype. The chain couples TRBV28 to TRBJ2-7; TRBD1 agrees at 12 bases. Germline CDR1 MDHEN, CDR2 SYDVKM. This CDR3 spans 14 amino acids. V shed 8 bases and J 7 bases; nucleotides not matched to a gene: 9. The chain's CDR3 is CASGSGQGAHEQYF. In DNA form, the CDR3 reads TGTGCCAGCGGCTCGGGACAGGGGGCGCATGAGCAGTACTTC.

The chain is built from TRBV7-2 and TRBJ2-7; perhaps TRBD2 as D (6 bases). Germline V gene data show CDR1 as SGHTA and CDR2 as FQGNSA. The V and J ends lost 2 bases and 5 bases respectively, with 13 bases between them. This CDR3 has 14 amino acids. CDR3 region: CASSLINAGNEQYF. CDR3 coding DNA: TGTGCCAGCAGCTTAATTAATGCGGGGAACGAGCAGTACTTC.

This clonotype was found a few times. V gene TRBV6-2 or TRBV6-3 combines with J gene TRBJ2-5; 10 bases line up with TRBD2. The CDR3 loop spans 15 amino acids. With 2 bases clipped from V and 0 bases from J, the junction kept 0 bases outside the gene matches. Germline CDR1 is MNHEY and CDR2 is SVGEGT. The CDR3 DNA is TGTGCCAGCAGTTACGGGACTAGCGACCAAGAGACCCAGTACTTC. Translation gives CASSYGTSDQETQYF.